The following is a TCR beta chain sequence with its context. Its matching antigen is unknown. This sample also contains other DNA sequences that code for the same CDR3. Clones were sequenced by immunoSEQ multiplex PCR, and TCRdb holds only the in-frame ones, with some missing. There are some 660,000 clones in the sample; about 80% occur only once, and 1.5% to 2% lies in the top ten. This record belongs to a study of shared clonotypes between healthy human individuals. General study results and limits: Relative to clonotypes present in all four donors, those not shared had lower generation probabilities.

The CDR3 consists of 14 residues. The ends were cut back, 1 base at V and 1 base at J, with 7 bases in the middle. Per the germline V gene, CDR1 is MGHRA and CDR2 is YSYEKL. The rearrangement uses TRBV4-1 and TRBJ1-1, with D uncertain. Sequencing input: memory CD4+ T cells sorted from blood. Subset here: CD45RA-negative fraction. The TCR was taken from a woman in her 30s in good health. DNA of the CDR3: TGCGCCAGCAGCCAAGTAGACTCGAACACTGAAGCTTTCTTT. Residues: CASSQVDSNTEAFF.